This entry lists 21 T cell receptor beta chains sequenced from one sample in a study of blood T cell repertoires in COVID-19. Some clones are missing from TCRdb's copy, which holds only in-frame ones; the method was immunoSEQ multiplex PCR. The sample consists of 75,000 or so clones, roughly 87% of them appearing once. Sample: peripheral blood. The receptor set was obtained from a woman aged 80 or over with active or convalescent COVID-19.

This chain links TRBV7-2 with TRBJ1-3, with D tentatively TRBD1 (6 bases). With 3 bases removed from V and 9 bases from J, the gap between germline ends came to 21 bases. Germline lookup yields CDR1 SGHTA and CDR2 FQGNSA. The CDR3 is made up of 16 amino acids. The DNA of the CDR3 is TGTGCCAGCAGCTTGCAGCAGGGGTCGCCCTATGCCACCATATATTTT. It translates to CASSLQQGSPYATIYF. The variable domain in full, completed from reference TRBV7-2 and TRBJ1-3, reads GAGVSQSPSNKVTEKGKDVELRCDPISGHTALYWYRQSLGQGLEFLIYFQGNSAPDKSGLPSDRFSAERTGGSVSTLTIQRTQQEDSAVYLCASSLQQGSPYATIYFGEGSWLTVV.

This chain links TRBV25-1 with TRBJ1-2; 7 bases match TRBD1. CDR1 is MGHDK and CDR2 is SYGVNS in the germline V gene. The CDR3 is made up of 15 amino acids. The ends lost 7 bases at V and 4 bases at J; junction bases unmatched: 12. The CDR3 protein is CASTQTGKQGYGYTF. For the CDR3, the DNA is TGTGCCAGCACTCAGACAGGGAAGCAAGGCTATGGCTACACCTTC.

The genes are TRBV11-2 and TRBJ2-7, with no clear D. Germline V gene sequence: CDR1 SGHAT, CDR2 FQNNGV. This CDR3 has 14 residues. With 5 bases removed from V and 7 bases from J, the gap between germline ends came to 18 bases. CDR3 sequence reads: CASSTPRQFGEQYF. CDR3 in DNA: TGTGCCAGCAGCACCCCGAGACAATTTGGGGAGCAGTACTTC.

The V call is TRBV24-1, the J call TRBJ2-1; tentative D call: TRBD2 (7 bases). This CDR3 has 15 amino acids. Trimming cost V 2 bases and J 8 bases, with 15 bases left between them. Per the germline V gene, CDR1 is KGHDR and CDR2 is SFDVKD. CDR3 loop: CATSDWGGQRYEQFF. As DNA, the CDR3 is TGTGCCACCAGTGATTGGGGGGGGCAGAGGTATGAGCAGTTCTTC.

The chain is built from TRBV5-6 and TRBJ1-2; D remains unclear. V was pared by 0 bases and J by 4 bases, with 10 bases between. Germline V gene sequence: CDR1 SGHDT, CDR2 YYEEEE. This CDR3 is built from 14 residues. CDR3 region: CASSLVADLYGYTF. The CDR3 nucleotides are TGTGCCAGCAGCTTGGTAGCGGATCTCTATGGCTACACCTTC.

This chain links TRBV19 with TRBJ2-3; 7 positions agree with TRBD2. V was clipped by 4 bases and J by 1 base; unmatched bases: 8. CDR3 size: 16 residues. CDR1 is LNHDA, CDR2 SQIVND, per germline (reference sequence). CDR3 nucleotide sequence: TGTGCCAGTAGTAAGGGGAGCGGGGCACGCACAGATACGCAGTATTTT. It translates to CASSKGSGARTDTQYF.

V gene TRBV27 combines with J gene TRBJ2-3, with TRBD1 matching over 7 bases. The J segment lost 9 bases and the V segment lost 5 bases, leaving 5 bases of the junction unmatched. From germline, CDR1 is MNHEY and CDR2 SMNVEV (reference sequence). The length of the CDR3 is 12 residues. The CDR3 DNA reads TGTGCCAGCAGTCCCAACAGGGGCACGCAGTATTTT. This encodes CASSPNRGTQYF.

V gene TRBV9 combines with J gene TRBJ2-7, with 9 bases aligning to TRBD1. Germline V gene data show CDR1 as SGDLS and CDR2 as YYNGEE. The CDR3 loop spans 16 amino acids. The ends lost 0 bases at V and 3 bases at J; junction bases unmatched: 7. The CDR3: CASSVGGQGTYYEQYF. Written as DNA, the CDR3 is TGTGCCAGCAGCGTAGGGGGACAGGGAACGTACTACGAGCAGTACTTC. Complete variable domain (other parts from reference TRBV9 and TRBJ2-7): DSGVTQTPKHLITATGQRVTLRCSPRSGDLSVYWYQQSLDQGLQFLIQYYNGEERAKGNILERFSAQQFPDLHSELNLSSLELGDSALYFCASSVGGQGTYYEQYFGPGTRLTVT.

The genes are TRBV27 and TRBJ1-1, with a weak D call TRBD1 (6 bases). The germline gives CDR1 MNHEY, CDR2 SMNVEV (reference sequence). CDR3 length: 14 residues. Trimming took 0 bases from V and 8 from J, leaving 13 bases between them. The CDR3 region is CASSLSRGAYEAFF. For the CDR3, the DNA is TGTGCCAGCAGTTTATCCCGGGGGGCCTACGAAGCTTTCTTT.

This clone was seen more than once but under ten times. This chain connects TRBV29-1 to TRBJ1-2; D is undetermined. V was clipped by 7 bases and J by 7 bases, with 28 bases between them. CDR3 length: 16 residues. Germline values: CDR1 SQVTM, CDR2 ANQGSEA. The chain's CDR3 is CSALSGVYSEGRGYTF. The CDR3, as DNA: TGCAGCGCCCTCTCCGGGGTCTATTCCGAAGGACGTGGCTACACCTTC.

The rearrangement joins TRBV2 to TRBJ2-5, with 9 bases that match TRBD1. The V gene end was trimmed by 4 bases and the J gene end by 1 base; junction bases not matched to a gene: 4. There are 15 residues in the CDR3. Germline assignment: CDR1 SNHLY and CDR2 FYNNEI. In nucleotides, the CDR3 is TGTGCCAGCAGTGGGACAGGGGCATCCCAAGAGACCCAGTACTTC. Translated: CASSGTGASQETQYF.

The CDR3 here is CASNTDRGQQYF. For the CDR3, the DNA is TGTGCCAGCAACACGGACAGGGGACAGCAGTACTTC. J is TRBJ2-7 and V is TRBV2; the match to TRBD1 covers 9 bases. With 7 bases clipped from V and 8 bases from J, the junction kept 6 bases outside the gene matches. The CDR3 consists of 12 residues. Germline V gene sequence: CDR1 SNHLY, CDR2 FYNNEI.

This clone was seen more than once but under ten times. The CDR3 sequence: CASSLKGWNTEAFF. CDR3 nucleotides: TGTGCCAGCAGCTTGAAGGGGTGGAACACTGAAGCTTTCTTT. The rearrangement uses TRBV5-6 and TRBJ1-1; the D gene is possibly TRBD1 (5 bases). In germline, CDR1 is SGHDT, CDR2 YYEEEE. The CDR3 consists of 14 residues. With 1 base removed from V and 1 base from J, the gap between germline ends came to 8 bases.

The V and J genes are TRBV6-5 and TRBJ1-5; D call uncertain. The germline V gene has CDR1 MNHEY and CDR2 SVGAGI. V lost 3 bases and J 4 bases, leaving 7 bases between the germline ends. The CDR3 is 13 residues long. The CDR3 nucleotides read TGTGCCAGCAGTTATGACACGAATCAGCCCCAGCATTTT. This translates into CASSYDTNQPQHF.

The V and J genes are TRBV7-2 and TRBJ2-5; D is possibly TRBD2 (5 bases). Trimming removed 5 bases at V and 1 base at J, with 20 bases between. This CDR3 is built from 17 residues. Per the germline V gene, CDR1 is SGHTA and CDR2 is FQGNSA. This chain's CDR3 is CASSPRTHLRVQETQYF. The CDR3 DNA reads as TGTGCCAGCAGCCCCCGGACTCACCTGAGGGTCCAAGAGACCCAGTACTTC.

CDR3 protein: CASSPPGTGTNTEAFF. CDR3 bases: TGTGCCAGCTCACCACCGGGGACAGGTACGAACACTGAAGCTTTCTTT. This chain links TRBV18 with TRBJ1-1; 8 nucleotides align to TRBD1. The CDR3 extends over 16 amino acids. Germline loops: CDR1 KGHSH, CDR2 LQKENI. Losses at the gene ends were 0 bases for V and 1 base for J; bases not matched to a gene: 4.

This clone was seen a few times. This sequence joins TRBV6-6 and TRBJ2-7; a weak D match, TRBD1 (6 bases). CDR1 and CDR2 from the germline V gene are MNHNY and SVGAGI (reference sequence). The CDR3 sequence is 15 residues long. Trimming cost V 1 base and J 6 bases, with 16 bases left between them. The CDR3 sequence is CASSYLPTGLSEQYF. In DNA, the CDR3 is TGTGCCAGCAGTTACTTACCTACAGGGCTTTCCGAGCAGTACTTC.

The chain joins TRBV7-9 to TRBJ1-5; D unresolved. CDR1 and CDR2 (germline): SEHNR, FQNEAQ (reference sequence). V lost 3 bases and J lost 0, with 6 bases in between. This CDR3 has 14 residues. The CDR3: CASSFGYSNQPQHF. The CDR3 bases are TGTGCCAGCAGCTTCGGTTATAGCAATCAGCCCCAGCATTTT.

V gene TRBV7-2 combines with J gene TRBJ1-1; possibly TRBD1 for D (5 bases). CDR1 SGHTA and CDR2 FQGNSA come from the germline V gene. This CDR3 has 15 amino acids. V lost 1 base, J lost 1 base, and 10 bases lay in between. CDR3: CASSLVTGTNTEAFF. CDR3 bases: TGTGCCAGCAGCTTAGTAACAGGCACGAACACTGAAGCTTTCTTT. The full variable domain, completed using reference TRBV7-2 and TRBJ1-1, is GAGVSQSPSNKVTEKGKDVELRCDPISGHTALYWYRQSLGQGLEFLIYFQGNSAPDKSGLPSDRFSAERTGGSVSTLTIQRTQQEDSAVYLCASSLVTGTNTEAFFGQGTRLTVV.

The V gene is TRBV27, the J gene TRBJ2-1, with 7 bases aligning to TRBD2. J gave up 7 bases and V 4 bases, and 10 bases lay outside the gene matches. This CDR3 is 15 amino acids long. Germline CDR1 reads MNHEY; CDR2 reads SMNVEV (reference sequence). This CDR3 reads CASSYDYRGGNEQFF. CDR3 DNA sequence: TGTGCCAGCAGTTATGACTACCGGGGAGGGAATGAGCAGTTCTTC.

The chain is built from TRBV5-1 and TRBJ1-3; no definite D call. This CDR3 has 14 residues. V was trimmed by 1 base and J by 8 bases, leaving 13 bases between them. Germline-derived CDR1 and CDR2 are SGHRS and YFSETQ. The CDR3 DNA reads as TGCGCCAGCAGCTTGCGGGGTGGACGGGACACCATATATTTT. Encoded protein: CASSLRGGRDTIYF.